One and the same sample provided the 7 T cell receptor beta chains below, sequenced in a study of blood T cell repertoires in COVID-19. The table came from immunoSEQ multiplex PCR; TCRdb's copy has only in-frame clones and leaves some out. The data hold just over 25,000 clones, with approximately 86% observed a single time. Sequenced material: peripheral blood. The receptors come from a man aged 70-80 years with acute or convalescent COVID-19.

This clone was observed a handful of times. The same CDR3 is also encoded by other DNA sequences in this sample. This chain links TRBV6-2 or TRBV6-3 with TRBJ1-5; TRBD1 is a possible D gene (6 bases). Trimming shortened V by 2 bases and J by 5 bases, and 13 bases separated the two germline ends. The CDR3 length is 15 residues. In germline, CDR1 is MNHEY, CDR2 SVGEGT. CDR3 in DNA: TGTGCCAGCAGTTACCCGCGGGGGCTGGATCAGCCCCAGCATTTT. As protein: CASSYPRGLDQPQHF.

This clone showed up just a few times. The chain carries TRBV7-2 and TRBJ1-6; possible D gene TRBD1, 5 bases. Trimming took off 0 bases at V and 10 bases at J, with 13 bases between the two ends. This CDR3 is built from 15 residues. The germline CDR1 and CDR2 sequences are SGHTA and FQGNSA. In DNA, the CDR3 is TGTGCCAGCAGCTTAGCGCAAATAGGGGAATCACCCCTCCACTTT. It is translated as CASSLAQIGESPLHF.

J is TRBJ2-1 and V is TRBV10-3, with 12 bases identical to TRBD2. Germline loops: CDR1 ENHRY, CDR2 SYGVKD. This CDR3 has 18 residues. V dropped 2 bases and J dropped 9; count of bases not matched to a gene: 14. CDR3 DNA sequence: TGTGCCATCAGTGAGGCTAGCGGGAGGGCCAGTCGTTTCGGTGAGCAGTTCTTC. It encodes CAISEASGRASRFGEQFF.

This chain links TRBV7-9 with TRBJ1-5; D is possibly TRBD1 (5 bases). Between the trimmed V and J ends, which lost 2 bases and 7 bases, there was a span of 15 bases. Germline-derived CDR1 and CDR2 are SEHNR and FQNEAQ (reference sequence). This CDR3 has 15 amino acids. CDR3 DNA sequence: TGTGCCAGCAGCTTACCGGGAGGGGAAGGCCAGCCCCAGCATTTT. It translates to CASSLPGGEGQPQHF. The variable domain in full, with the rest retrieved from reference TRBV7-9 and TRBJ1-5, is DTGVSQNPRHKITKRGQNVTFRCDPISEHNRLYWYRQTLGQGPEFLTYFQNEAQLEKSRLLSDRFSAERPKGSFSTLEIQRTEQGDSAMYLCASSLPGGEGQPQHFGDGTRLSIL.

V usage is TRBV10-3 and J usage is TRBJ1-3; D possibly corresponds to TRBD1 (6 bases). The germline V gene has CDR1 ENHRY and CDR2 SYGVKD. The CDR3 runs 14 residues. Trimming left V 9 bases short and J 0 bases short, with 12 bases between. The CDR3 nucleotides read TGTGCCATGGCGACAGGATTCTCTGGAAACACCATATATTTT. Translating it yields CAMATGFSGNTIYF.

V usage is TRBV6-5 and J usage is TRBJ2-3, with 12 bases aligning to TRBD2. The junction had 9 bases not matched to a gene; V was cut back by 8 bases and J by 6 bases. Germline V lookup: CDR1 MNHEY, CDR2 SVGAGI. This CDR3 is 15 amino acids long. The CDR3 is CASQPLAGGVDTQYF. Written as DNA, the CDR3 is TGTGCCAGCCAACCCCTAGCGGGAGGGGTTGATACGCAGTATTTT.

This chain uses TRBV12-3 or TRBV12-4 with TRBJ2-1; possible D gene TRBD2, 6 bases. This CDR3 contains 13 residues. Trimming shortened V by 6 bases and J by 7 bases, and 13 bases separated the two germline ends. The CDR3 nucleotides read TGTGCCAGCAGAGGTACAGGAGGGAATGAGCAGTTCTTC. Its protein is CASRGTGGNEQFF.